This record looks at one TCR beta chain sequence and its context. How the authors handled the data: By means of reference gene primer amplification, nucleated cell counts were estimated. Some clones are missing from TCRdb's copy, which holds only in-frame ones; the method was immunoSEQ multiplex PCR. D and trimming come from the DNA, and the V and J calls and clone size come from that table. The sample carries 200,000 to 300,000 clones, about 88% recorded once. This entry belongs to a study of blood T cell repertoires in COVID-19. In the study overall: T cells, B-cell-depleted T cells, or PBMCs supplied cDNA or gDNA.

Germline V gives CDR1 SEHNR, CDR2 FQNEAQ (reference sequence). V was pared by 3 bases and J by 5 bases, with 13 bases between. The CDR3 length is 14 residues. The genes are TRBV7-9 and TRBJ1-1, with a tentative D call TRBD1 (6 bases). The sequence was obtained from a woman aged 35 to 49 who had recovered from COVID-19. Sequencing input: peripheral blood. CDR3 DNA sequence: TGTGCCAGCAGCTTTGCGGGGGCGGGTACTGAAGCTTTCTTT. It encodes CASSFAGAGTEAFF.